This TCR beta chain was recorded in a study of cytomegalovirus exposure and HLA in healthy donors. Background on the study: Clustering assigned 70% to 90% of the roughly 400 genotyped donors to the Caucasian-associated ancestry cluster.

Regarding this clone: Its target is unknown.

Germline V lookup: CDR1 SQVTM, CDR2 ANQGSEA. V shed 1 base, J shed 7 bases, and the junction held 6 bases outside the gene matches. The CDR3 has 14 amino acids. Overall study findings and caveats: The Asian-associated ancestry cluster reportedly had fewer N-insertions than the approximately 670-donor mean in a later analysis. Certain indistinguishable V segments, among them TRBV6-2 and TRBV6-3, were excluded.

The PCR ran on 60 Vbeta and 13 Jbeta primers. Here immunoSEQ multiplex PCR was the method, and the copy in TCRdb shows in-frame clones only, minus some. The profile shows 150,000 to 200,000 clones, roughly 81% of them singletons. Samples came from healthy bone marrow donors. The genes are TRBV29-1 and TRBJ2-1; 8 positions match TRBD1. Sequencing was performed on PBMCs. The TCR comes from a woman in her late teens or twenties in good health and CMV-seropositive. Here the CDR3 reads CSVEGTGRINEQFF. The CDR3 DNA reads as TGCAGCGTTGAAGGGACAGGGAGAATTAATGAGCAGTTCTTC.